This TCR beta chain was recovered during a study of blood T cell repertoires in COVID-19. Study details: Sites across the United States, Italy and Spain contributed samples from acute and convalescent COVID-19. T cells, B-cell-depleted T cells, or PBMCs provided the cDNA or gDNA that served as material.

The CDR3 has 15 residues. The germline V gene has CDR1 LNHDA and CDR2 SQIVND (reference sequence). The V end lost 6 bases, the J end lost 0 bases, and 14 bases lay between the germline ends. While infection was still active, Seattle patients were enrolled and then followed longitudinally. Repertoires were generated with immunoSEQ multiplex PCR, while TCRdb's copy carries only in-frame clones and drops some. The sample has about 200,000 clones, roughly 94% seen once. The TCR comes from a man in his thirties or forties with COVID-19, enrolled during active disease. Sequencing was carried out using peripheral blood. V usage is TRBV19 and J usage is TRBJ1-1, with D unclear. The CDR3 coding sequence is TGTGCCAGTAGCCCCGCCCAGCGGATGAACACTGAAGCTTTCTTT. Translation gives CASSPAQRMNTEAFF.